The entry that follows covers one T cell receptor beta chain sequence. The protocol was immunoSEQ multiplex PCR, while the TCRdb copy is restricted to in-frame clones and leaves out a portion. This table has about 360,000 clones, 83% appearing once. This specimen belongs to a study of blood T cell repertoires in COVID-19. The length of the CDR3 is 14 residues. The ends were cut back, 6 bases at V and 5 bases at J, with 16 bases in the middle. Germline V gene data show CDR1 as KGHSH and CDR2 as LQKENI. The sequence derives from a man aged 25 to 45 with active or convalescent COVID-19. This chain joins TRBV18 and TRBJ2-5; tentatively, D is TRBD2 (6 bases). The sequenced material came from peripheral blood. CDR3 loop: CASSPWTAGETQYF. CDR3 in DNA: TGTGCCAGCTCCCCATGGACTGCGGGGGAGACCCAGTACTTC.